A single sample is the source of the 12 T cell receptor beta chains below, sequenced in a study of CD8 T cells in ankylosing spondylitis. No antigen has been identified for these receptors. TCRdb reprocessed the 5' RACE reads with MiXCR, giving one entry per CDR3 protein. The sample records approximately 400,000 distinct CDR3 sequences, roughly 27% being singletons. The study's findings and limits: Roughly 8 highly homologous variants made up a TCR beta motif that seemed to typify ankylosing spondylitis blood.

Input material: blood, either unsorted or a sorted T cell fraction (not recorded which). The receptors stem from a male donor with ankylosing spondylitis.

The chain couples TRBV12-3 or TRBV12-4 to TRBJ1-1, with TRBD1 matching over 9 bases. After removal of 4 bases from V and 0 bases from J, the junction contained 9 bases not matched to a gene. The CDR3 extends over 17 amino acids. The CDR3: CASSSIRGTGLNTEAFF. In nucleotides, the CDR3 is TGTGCCAGCAGTTCCATTAGGGGGACAGGGTTGAACACTGAAGCTTTCTTT.

The J gene is TRBJ1-2, the V gene TRBV6-5; no firm D call. The V gene's germline CDR1 is MNHEY and CDR2 SVGAGI. Trimming took 8 bases from V and 6 from J, leaving 10 bases between them. The CDR3 length is 11 residues. CDR3 sequence: CASGRGDGYTF. CDR3 in DNA: TGTGCCAGCGGCCGCGGCGATGGCTACACCTTC.

This clonotype came up many times. The junction and the germline gene differ at one end; a read error may be behind it. This sequence joins TRBV5-1 and TRBJ2-1; 11 bases line up with TRBD1. Germline V gene sequence: CDR1 SGHRS, CDR2 YFSETQ. This CDR3 has 15 residues. In DNA form, the CDR3 reads TGTGCCAGCAGCTTAGGGACAGGGGGCTACAATGAGCAGTTCTTC. This encodes CASSLGTGGYNEQFF.

V is TRBV27 and J is TRBJ1-5; 7 nucleotides line up with TRBD1. J lost 4 bases, V lost 2 bases, and 5 bases had no gene match. Germline V gene sequence: CDR1 MNHEY, CDR2 SMNVEV (reference sequence). The CDR3 is 15 residues long. Written as DNA, the CDR3 is TGTGCCAGCAGTTTAGGATCAGGGGGTAATCAGCCCCAGCATTTT. Residues: CASSLGSGGNQPQHF.

The chain joins TRBV5-1 to TRBJ2-3; TRBD2 matches at 12 bases. The CDR3 runs to 16 residues. The trim removed 3 bases at V and 4 bases at J, leaving 6 bases unmatched. From germline, CDR1 is SGHRS and CDR2 YFSETQ. The CDR3 sequence: CASSSLAGGPPDTQYF. In DNA, the CDR3 is TGCGCCAGCAGCTCCCTAGCGGGAGGGCCCCCAGATACGCAGTATTTT.

The chain joins TRBV20-1 to TRBJ2-5, with TRBD1 as a possible D gene (6 bases). The CDR3 has 13 residues. V gave up 0 bases and J gave up 5 bases, with 10 bases separating them. The germline V gene encodes CDR1 DFQATT and CDR2 SNEGSKA (reference sequence). Here the CDR3 reads CSARDYRDETQYF. The CDR3, as DNA: TGCAGTGCTAGAGATTACAGGGACGAGACCCAGTACTTC.

Only a few counts were recorded for this clonotype. The chain uses TRBV6-5 and TRBJ2-2; 13 bases line up with TRBD2. Germline loops: CDR1 MNHEY, CDR2 SVGAGI. This CDR3 is built from 17 residues. Trimming took 7 bases from V and 3 from J; bases not matched to a gene: 8. CDR3 sequence (DNA): TGTGCCAGCACGCTACTAGCGGGAGGGCCCGACACCGGGGAGCTGTTTTTT. This sequence encodes CASTLLAGGPDTGELFF.

This clonotype occurred a few times. The chain is built from TRBV20-1 and TRBJ2-1; possibly TRBD2 for D (6 bases). This CDR3 has 14 amino acids. CDR1 and CDR2 (germline): DFQATT, SNEGSKA (reference sequence). The CDR3 reads CRSSVSNSYNEQFF. The CDR3 DNA reads as TGCAGGTCTAGCGTATCCAACTCCTACAATGAGCAGTTCTTC.

CDR3 DNA sequence: TGTGCCAGCAGCAATCAGCTAGCGGGAGGAAATGAGCAGTTCTTC. It translates to CASSNQLAGGNEQFF. The J gene is TRBJ2-1, the V gene TRBV7-2, with 11 bases fitting TRBD2. CDR1 and CDR2 (germline): SGHTA, FQGNSA. V shed 5 bases, J shed 7 bases, and the junction held 7 bases outside the gene matches. The CDR3 runs 15 residues. The variable domain in full, completed from reference TRBV7-2 and TRBJ2-1, reads GAGVSQSPSNKVTEKGKDVELRCDPISGHTALYWYRQSLGQGLEFLIYFQGNSAPDKSGLPSDRFSAERTGGSVSTLTIQRTQQEDSAVYLCASSNQLAGGNEQFFGPGTRLTVL.

V usage is TRBV27 and J usage is TRBJ2-7, with 12 bases identical to TRBD2. Unmatched junction bases numbered 5, after V lost 6 bases and J lost 11 bases. This CDR3 has 12 residues. CDR1 and CDR2 (germline): MNHEY, SMNVEV (reference sequence). CDR3 nucleotides: TGTGCCAGCAGCGCTAGCGGGAGGGCCGAGTACTTC. Its translation is CASSASGRAEYF.

The rearrangement uses TRBV5-1 and TRBJ2-3; tentatively, D is TRBD1 (6 bases). Trimming cost V 4 bases and J 6 bases, with 18 bases left between them. CDR3 length equals 15 residues. Looked up from germline, CDR1 is SGHRS and CDR2 is YFSETQ. CDR3 region: CASSPAQGGSDTQYF. The DNA of the CDR3 is TGCGCCAGCAGCCCGGCACAGGGCGGTTCCGATACGCAGTATTTT.

This sequence joins TRBV12-3 or TRBV12-4 and TRBJ1-5; TRBD1 aligns across 9 bases. The ends lost 6 bases at V and 8 bases at J; junction bases unmatched: 11. The CDR3 totals 15 residues. CDR3 sequence reads: CASSPGQGSYKPQHF. CDR3 DNA: TGTGCCAGCAGCCCGGGACAGGGTAGTTATAAGCCCCAGCATTTT.